Presented here are 29 T cell receptor beta chains from one specimen sequenced in a study of cytotoxic CD8 clonotypes in ibrutinib-treated CLL (dated by TCRdb to the early 2020s). The library came from the immunoSEQ multiplex PCR assay. Entries here come from immuneACCESS through TCRdb and include only in-frame sequences with V and J called. Some clones fail to appear in such tables; in the studies checked, an unresolved V gene covers under half of the shortfall, and the cause of the remainder is unknown. The sample has a few hundred thousand clones on record, just under 80% of them singletons. Approximately 7% of the sample goes to the ten largest clones. The specimen comprised PBMCs, sampled before ibrutinib treatment. Source of these receptors: a human donor with chronic lymphocytic leukemia.

The chain has TRBV5-4 and TRBJ2-1, with a tentative D call TRBD2 (5 bases). V lost 0 bases and J lost 0, with 10 bases in between. This CDR3 region has 16 residues. The germline V gene encodes CDR1 SGHNT and CDR2 YYREEE (reference sequence). The CDR3 sequence is CASSLGRSGSYNEQFF. The CDR3 bases are TGTGCCAGCAGCTTGGGCCGGAGCGGCTCCTACAATGAGCAGTTCTTC.

This clone was detected a few times. The J gene is TRBJ2-7, the V gene TRBV2; the D gene is possibly TRBD2 (6 bases). The CDR3 runs to 14 residues. Trimming took off 5 bases at V and 2 bases at J, with 13 bases between the two ends. The germline V gene encodes CDR1 SNHLY and CDR2 FYNNEI. As DNA, the CDR3 is TGTGCCAGCAGTCGGTTTAGGGAGGCCTACGAGCAGTACTTC. Its translation: CASSRFREAYEQYF.

This sequence joins TRBV2 and TRBJ1-1, with D unclear. V gave up 2 bases and J gave up 1 base, with 11 bases separating them. Germline assignment: CDR1 SNHLY and CDR2 FYNNEI. The CDR3 extends over 15 amino acids. In DNA form, the CDR3 reads TGTGCCAGCAGTGAACACGGTGCAGAGAACACTGAAGCTTTCTTT. Encoded protein: CASSEHGAENTEAFF.

The genes are TRBV12-2 and TRBJ1-5. TRBV12-2 is annotated as a pseudogene. The CDR3 length is 17 residues. DNA of the CDR3: TGTGCAAGTCGCTCATTAATCGGGACGACCATCAATCAGCCCCAGCATTTT. Residues: CASRSLIGTTINQPQHF.

This chain connects TRBV13 to TRBJ2-1; a weak D match, TRBD2 (5 bases). Germline loops: CDR1 PRHDT, CDR2 FYEKMQ (reference sequence). The CDR3 covers 15 residues. Trimming stripped 3 bases from V and 2 bases from J, with 11 bases between. CDR3 amino acids: CASSLAAETYNEQFF. CDR3 DNA sequence: TGTGCCAGCAGCTTGGCAGCGGAAACCTACAATGAGCAGTTCTTC.

The chain couples TRBV29-1 to TRBJ2-4, with 7 bases aligning to TRBD1. CDR1 and CDR2 from the germline V gene are SQVTM and ANQGSEA. The V and J ends lost 3 bases and 3 bases, in that order; junction bases with no gene match: 5. This CDR3 contains 14 residues. This CDR3 reads CSVDGQDGKNIQYF. The CDR3 DNA reads TGCAGCGTTGACGGACAGGACGGCAAAAACATTCAGTACTTC.

The chain couples TRBV4-3 to TRBJ2-2, with D tentatively TRBD1 or TRBD2 (6 bases each). This CDR3 is built from 20 residues. Germline values: CDR1 LGHNA, CDR2 YSLEER. Trimming pared 0 bases from V and 7 bases from J, leaving 27 bases between. The CDR3 DNA reads as TGCGCCAGCAGCCAAGATTGGATGGGGGGCACCCGGAGGGGTCGCGGGGAGCTGTTTTTT. Translating it yields CASSQDWMGGTRRGRGELFF.

The V gene is TRBV18, the J gene TRBJ2-7; TRBD1 agrees at 8 bases. The germline V gene has CDR1 KGHSH and CDR2 LQKENI. This CDR3 spans 15 amino acids. V shed 2 bases, J shed 6 bases, and the junction held 9 bases outside the gene matches. CDR3 bases: TGTGCCAGCTCACCAACGGGACAGGTGGCCTTCGAGCAGTACTTC. Translated: CASSPTGQVAFEQYF.

CDR3 sequence reads: CASSSPPRKRGYEQYF. The CDR3, as DNA: TGTGCCAGCAGTTCCCCCCCACGAAAGCGGGGTTACGAGCAGTACTTC. The chain is built from TRBV28 and TRBJ2-7, with 7 bases identical to TRBD2. The germline CDR1 and CDR2 sequences are MDHEN and SYDVKM. The CDR3 length is 16 residues. V shed 4 bases and J 4 bases; nucleotides not matched to a gene: 13.

About this clone: At the DNA level, this CDR3 is encoded by other sequences in the same sample as well. The chain links TRBV6-5 to TRBJ2-5; no definite D call. CDR3 length: 12 amino acids. Trimming pared 2 bases from V and 5 bases from J, leaving 6 bases between. The germline V gene encodes CDR1 MNHEY and CDR2 SVGAGI. CDR3 nucleotides: TGTGCCAGCAGTTACACCGGGGAGACCCAGTACTTC. It is translated as CASSYTGETQYF.

The chain couples TRBV30 to TRBJ2-1, with 7 bases that match TRBD1. This CDR3 is built from 15 residues. Trimming took 1 base from V and 6 from J; bases not matched to a gene: 9. Germline V gene sequence: CDR1 GTSNPN, CDR2 SVGIG (reference sequence). CDR3 loop: CAWSEQGLQFNEQFF. CDR3 bases: TGTGCCTGGAGTGAACAGGGGCTCCAATTCAATGAGCAGTTCTTC.

The genes are TRBV12-5 and TRBJ1-1, with D maybe TRBD1 (5 bases). V was shortened by 7 bases and J by 8 bases, with 17 bases between the two germline ends. There are 13 residues in the CDR3. CDR1 and CDR2 (germline): LGHNT, FRNRAP. As DNA, the CDR3 is TGTGCTAGTGTGTCGCTTGGGGGAATAGAAGCTTTCTTT. Amino acids: CASVSLGGIEAFF.

This clone was counted a single time. V and J are TRBV18 and TRBJ2-2; D gene ambiguous. Germline-derived CDR1 and CDR2 are KGHSH and LQKENI. The CDR3 covers 15 residues. Trimming removed 2 bases at V and 0 bases at J, with 7 bases between. The CDR3, as DNA: TGTGCCAGCTCACCAGTAACAGCGAACACCGGGGAGCTGTTTTTT. Amino acids: CASSPVTANTGELFF.

The V call is TRBV9, the J call TRBJ2-6, with 8 bases aligning to TRBD2. This CDR3 contains 16 residues. With 3 bases clipped from V and 2 bases from J, the junction kept 4 bases outside the gene matches. The germline CDR1 and CDR2 sequences are SGDLS and YYNGEE. The CDR3 reads CASSAGSGTGANVLTF. Here the CDR3 DNA reads TGTGCCAGCAGCGCCGGTAGCGGGACTGGGGCCAACGTCCTGACTTTC. Complete variable domain (other parts from reference TRBV9 and TRBJ2-6): DSGVTQTPKHLITATGQRVTLRCSPRSGDLSVYWYQQSLDQGLQFLIQYYNGEERAKGNILERFSAQQFPDLHSELNLSSLELGDSALYFCASSAGSGTGANVLTFGAGSRLTVL.

This rearrangement joins TRBV30 to TRBJ2-7; unclear D gene. V lost 2 bases and J lost 0, with 17 bases in between. The CDR3 spans 16 residues. Germline V gene sequence: CDR1 GTSNPN, CDR2 SVGIG (reference sequence). The CDR3 DNA is TGTGCCTGGAGTATCACGGCAGCCCGGGCCTCCTACGAGCAGTACTTC. This translates into CAWSITAARASYEQYF.

CDR3 nucleotides: TGTGCCAGTAGTATAGTAGCGGGATCGTACACCGGGGAGCTGTTTTTT. It translates to CASSIVAGSYTGELFF. The J gene is TRBJ2-2, the V gene TRBV19; 8 positions match TRBD2. There are 16 residues in the CDR3. V shed 1 base, J shed 3 bases, and the junction held 4 bases outside the gene matches. Germline lookup yields CDR1 LNHDA and CDR2 SQIVND (reference sequence).

V is TRBV18 and J is TRBJ2-4, with unresolved D. Germline CDR1 reads KGHSH; CDR2 reads LQKENI. V gave up 6 bases and J gave up 8 bases, with 14 bases separating them. The CDR3 contains 13 residues. Written as DNA, the CDR3 is TGTGCCAGCTCCCAATACGGTTCCGACATTCAGTACTTC. Amino acids: CASSQYGSDIQYF.

The count of this clone is one. This chain uses TRBV29-1 with TRBJ1-4; TRBD1 matches 8 bases. The V gene end was trimmed by 3 bases and the J gene end by 7 bases; junction bases not matched to a gene: 7. The germline CDR1 and CDR2 sequences are SQVTM and ANQGSEA. The CDR3 extends over 14 amino acids. In DNA form, the CDR3 reads TGCAGCGTTGATGAGTCAGGGGGCAGTGAAAAACTGTTTTTT. As protein: CSVDESGGSEKLFF.

This rearrangement joins TRBV14 to TRBJ1-4; 7 bases line up with TRBD1. The CDR3 has 15 amino acids. Germline loops: CDR1 SGHDN, CDR2 FVKESK. Trimming removed 4 bases from V and 8 bases from J; junction bases left unmatched: 10. CDR3 DNA: TGTGCCAGCAGCCCACGGACAGGACTCCTGGAAAAACTGTTTTTT. Its protein is CASSPRTGLLEKLFF.

CDR3 protein: CAISESTLPKQFF. As DNA, the CDR3 is TGTGCCATCAGTGAATCGACACTTCCGAAGCAGTTCTTC. The chain combines TRBV10-3 with TRBJ2-1; no reliable D call. Germline-derived CDR1 and CDR2 are ENHRY and SYGVKD. This CDR3 is 13 amino acids long. The V gene lost 3 bases and the J gene lost 11 bases, with 14 bases spanning the gap.

This clone was found once. The gene calls are TRBV7-2 and TRBJ2-5; 7 bases align to TRBD1. The V and J ends lost 5 bases and 5 bases, in that order; junction bases with no gene match: 11. Germline V gene lookup returns CDR1 SGHTA and CDR2 FQGNSA. The CDR3 covers 15 residues. The CDR3: CASSLRTGIAETQYF. The CDR3 DNA reads as TGTGCCAGCAGCCTCCGGACAGGTATAGCGGAGACCCAGTACTTC.

The chain recombines TRBV4-3 with TRBJ2-4; no definite D call. The germline V and J ends were trimmed by 0 bases and 10 bases, with 13 bases remaining between them. Germline V gene sequence: CDR1 LGHNA, CDR2 YSLEER. The CDR3 totals 14 residues. This CDR3 is CASSQDWEERIQYF. The CDR3 nucleotides are TGCGCCAGCAGCCAAGATTGGGAAGAGAGAATTCAGTACTTC.

The chain is built from TRBV13 and TRBJ1-2; D remains unclear. V lost 3 bases, J lost 8 bases, and 22 bases lay in between. The germline gives CDR1 PRHDT, CDR2 FYEKMQ (reference sequence). CDR3 length equals 16 residues. The CDR3 sequence: CASSFVDAGRVGGYTF. For the CDR3, the DNA is TGTGCCAGCAGCTTTGTAGACGCGGGTAGGGTCGGCGGCTACACCTTC. The full variable domain, completed using reference TRBV13 and TRBJ1-2, is AAGVIQSPRHLIKEKRETATLKCYPIPRHDTVYWYQQGPGQDPQFLISFYEKMQSDKGSIPDRFSAQQFSDYHSELNMSSLELGDSALYFCASSFVDAGRVGGYTFGSGTRLTVV.

The gene calls are TRBV5-1 and TRBJ2-1; 7 bases are shared with TRBD2. Trimming took 1 base from V and 8 from J; bases not matched to a gene: 9. Germline V gives CDR1 SGHRS, CDR2 YFSETQ. The CDR3 has 15 amino acids. The DNA of the CDR3 is TGCGCCAGCAGCTTGATCGCGGGAGCTGAGCATGAGCAGTTCTTC. Amino acid sequence: CASSLIAGAEHEQFF. The whole variable domain, filled in from reference TRBV5-1 and TRBJ2-1, reads KAGVTQTPRYLIKTRGQQVTLSCSPISGHRSVSWYQQTPGQGLQFLFEYFSETQRNKGNFPGRFSGRQFSNSRSEMNVSTLELGDSALYLCASSLIAGAEHEQFFGPGTRLTVL.

This chain links TRBV7-9 with TRBJ2-1, with D perhaps being TRBD1 or TRBD2 (5 bases each). Germline-derived CDR1 and CDR2 are SEHNR and FQNEAQ (reference sequence). The CDR3 loop spans 13 amino acids. Trimming removed 0 bases from V and 8 bases from J, with 8 bases in between. The CDR3 region is CASSLARGDEQFF. The CDR3, as DNA: TGTGCCAGCAGCTTAGCGAGGGGAGATGAGCAGTTCTTC.

The DNA for the CDR3 is TGTGCCAGCAGTTCCACCGGGACAGGGAGGGGAAACACTGAAGCTTTCTTT. It is translated as CASSSTGTGRGNTEAFF. The gene calls are TRBV28 and TRBJ1-1; 9 bases are shared with TRBD1. V shed 4 bases, J shed 2 bases, and the junction held 11 bases outside the gene matches. Per the germline V gene, CDR1 is MDHEN and CDR2 is SYDVKM. The CDR3 has 17 residues.

The rearrangement joins TRBV19 to TRBJ2-7; D is unclear. Trimming removed 5 bases at V and 3 bases at J, with 17 bases between. CDR1 is LNHDA, CDR2 SQIVND, per germline (reference sequence). This CDR3 contains 15 residues. The CDR3 DNA reads as TGTGCCAGTAGTGCAACCTCGACAAGACTCTACGAGCAGTACTTC. Translated: CASSATSTRLYEQYF.

This clone came up once. The J gene is TRBJ1-3, the V gene TRBV9, with D unclear. Germline CDR1 reads SGDLS; CDR2 reads YYNGEE. The CDR3 is 14 amino acids. Deletions cut 4 bases from V and 7 bases from J, with 15 bases between. CDR3 amino acids: CASSPVLNTNTIYF. The CDR3 nucleotides read TGTGCCAGCAGCCCGGTCCTAAATACTAACACCATATATTTT.

The chain combines TRBV7-9 with TRBJ2-5, with 8 bases aligning to TRBD2. The CDR3 extends over 15 amino acids. CDR1 is SEHNR, CDR2 FQNEAQ, per germline (reference sequence). Trimming took 6 bases from V and 3 from J; bases not matched to a gene: 9. In DNA form, the CDR3 reads TGTGCCAGCAGAGTCGCAACTAGCGGAAAAGAGACCCAGTACTTC. Protein product: CASRVATSGKETQYF.